A single sample gave rise to the 14 T cell receptor beta chains below, sequenced in a study of T cell responses to AZD1222 COVID-19 vaccine. Produced via immunoSEQ multiplex PCR; TCRdb's table is partial and in-frame only. The repertoire holds over 140,000 clones, with roughly 90% as singletons. The input for sequencing was peripheral blood, taken on day 0 of AZD1222 vaccination. All receptors come from an adult in good health.

The chain uses TRBV6-5 and TRBJ2-7; D might be TRBD2 (6 bases). The CDR3 totals 13 residues. Looked up from germline, CDR1 is MNHEY and CDR2 is SVGAGI. Trimming pared 5 bases from V and 7 bases from J, leaving 15 bases between. The CDR3 sequence is CASSRTISWEQYF. The CDR3 DNA sequence: TGTGCCAGCAGTCGGACTATCTCGTGGGAGCAGTACTTC.

The V gene is TRBV28, the J gene TRBJ2-2, with D possibly TRBD1 on 6 matching bases. The germline V and J ends were trimmed by 3 bases and 5 bases, with 13 bases remaining between them. This CDR3 region has 15 residues. Germline assignment: CDR1 MDHEN and CDR2 SYDVKM. The CDR3 DNA reads as TGTGCCAGCAGTTTTAAAGGGGGAAATACCGGGGAGCTGTTTTTT. Translating it yields CASSFKGGNTGELFF.

Only one count was recorded for this clone. This chain joins TRBV2 and TRBJ1-1; D is perhaps TRBD1 (5 bases). V was cut by 4 bases and J by 1 base, with 7 bases left in between. The germline CDR1 and CDR2 sequences are SNHLY and FYNNEI. This CDR3 spans 13 amino acids. The CDR3 coding sequence is TGTGCCAGCAGTGGACAGCCGAACACTGAAGCTTTCTTT. As protein: CASSGQPNTEAFF.

The rearrangement links TRBV5-1 to TRBJ1-1; 7 nucleotides match TRBD1. The CDR3 has 15 residues. With V trimmed by 3 bases and J by 0 bases, 5 bases remained unmatched. Germline assignment: CDR1 SGHRS and CDR2 YFSETQ. CDR3 sequence: CASSSGQTLNTEAFF. The DNA of the CDR3 is TGCGCCAGCAGCTCGGGACAGACTCTGAACACTGAAGCTTTCTTT.

The rearrangement joins TRBV28 to TRBJ2-6, with 12 bases that match TRBD1. V shed 3 bases and J 2 bases; nucleotides not matched to a gene: 5. The V gene's germline CDR1 is MDHEN and CDR2 SYDVKM. The CDR3 extends over 18 amino acids. This CDR3 reads CASSLGTGGWAGANVLTF. The CDR3 DNA is TGTGCCAGCAGTTTGGGGACAGGGGGCTGGGCTGGGGCCAACGTCCTGACTTTC.

Comments on this clone: Germline is not matched at one junction end, which may reflect a read error. The rearrangement uses TRBV4-1 and TRBJ1-2; D is possibly TRBD1 (6 bases). The V gene's germline CDR1 is MGHRA and CDR2 YSYEKL. The CDR3 is made up of 16 amino acids. CDR3 amino acids: CASSRFAGTFNYDYTF. The CDR3 DNA reads as TGCGCCAGCAGCCGCTTTGCCGGGACATTTAACTATGACTACACCTTC.

This chain uses TRBV10-1 with TRBJ2-1; 7 nucleotides agree with TRBD2. Germline V CDR1 and CDR2: WNHNN, SYGVQD (reference sequence). After removal of 3 bases from V and 0 bases from J, the junction contained 5 bases not matched to a gene. The CDR3 runs to 16 residues. CDR3 sequence reads: CASSEGGGGSYNEQFF. The CDR3 nucleotides read TGCGCCAGCAGTGAAGGTGGCGGGGGCTCCTACAATGAGCAGTTCTTC.

This clone was observed once. This chain connects TRBV11-1 to TRBJ2-5; D ambiguous. CDR1 and CDR2 (germline): SGHAT, FQDESV (reference sequence). The CDR3 totals 13 residues. The V and J ends lost 3 bases and 3 bases respectively, with 8 bases between them. The CDR3 spells CASSLIEEETQYF. CDR3 coding DNA: TGTGCCAGCAGCTTGATTGAGGAAGAGACCCAGTACTTC.

J is TRBJ1-4 and V is TRBV21-1; the table's D gene call, TRBD1, was not cross checked with the DNA. TRBV21-1 is noted as a pseudogene. This CDR3 spans 19 amino acids. CDR3 protein: CASSNERVRGYATNEKLFF. DNA for the CDR3: TGTGCCAGCAGCAATGAGAGAGTCAGGGGTTATGCAACTAATGAAAAACTGTTTTTT.

Only one count was recorded for this clone. V and J are TRBV2 and TRBJ2-7; 13 nucleotides line up with TRBD2. CDR3 length equals 15 residues. Germline V gives CDR1 SNHLY, CDR2 FYNNEI. V gave up 6 bases and J gave up 5 bases; unmatched junction bases: 7. The CDR3 DNA follows: TGTGCCAGCAGCAGACCGGGACTAGCGGGAAACGAGCAGTACTTC. Amino acids: CASSRPGLAGNEQYF.

The chain couples TRBV18 to TRBJ2-5; D perhaps matches TRBD2 (5 bases). Germline CDR1 KGHSH, CDR2 LQKENI. V was cut by 1 base and J by 2 bases, with 11 bases left in between. The length of the CDR3 is 15 residues. CDR3 sequence: CASSPLRSGQETQYF. The CDR3, as DNA: TGTGCCAGCTCACCACTGCGGAGCGGACAAGAGACCCAGTACTTC.

The J gene is TRBJ2-7, the V gene TRBV10-3, with D tentatively TRBD1 (7 bases). V was cut by 0 bases and J by 7 bases, with 13 bases left in between. The CDR3 is 14 residues long. CDR1 is ENHRY, CDR2 SYGVKD, per germline. This CDR3 is CAISESGGGGEQYF. In DNA form, the CDR3 reads TGTGCCATCAGTGAGTCAGGAGGGGGCGGGGAGCAGTACTTC.

This chain links TRBV5-4 with TRBJ2-7, with 11 bases that match TRBD1. V dropped 1 base and J dropped 5; count of bases not matched to a gene: 5. Germline-derived CDR1 and CDR2 are SGHNT and YYREEE (reference sequence). The CDR3 covers 15 residues. This CDR3 is CASSLWTGGTDEQYF. DNA of the CDR3: TGTGCCAGCAGCTTGTGGACAGGGGGCACGGACGAGCAGTACTTC.

This rearrangement joins TRBV5-1 to TRBJ1-6, with 9 bases identical to TRBD1. J was trimmed by 10 bases and V by 4 bases; bases with no gene match: 12. Germline V gives CDR1 SGHRS, CDR2 YFSETQ. The CDR3 extends over 16 amino acids. In DNA form, the CDR3 reads TGCGCCAGCAGCGGACCCCAACAGGGGGCAGGGTCACCCCTCCACTTT. Protein product: CASSGPQQGAGSPLHF.